The subject of this entry is one T cell receptor (beta chain). This table comes from immunoSEQ multiplex PCR, and its TCRdb copy is limited to in-frame clones, with some not included. Of under 55,000 clones in the sample, under 90% are singletons; the top ten hold 9.5% to 13%. The data belong to a study of control samples from healthy donors and cancer patients. This CDR3 has 17 residues. Germline assignment: CDR1 LNHDA and CDR2 SQIVND (reference sequence). The J segment lost 1 base and the V segment lost 8 bases, leaving 14 bases of the junction unmatched. Material: blood. The J gene is TRBJ2-1, the V gene TRBV19, with 7 bases that match TRBD2. This clonotype was sampled from a man between 70 and 80 years old in good health. This chain's CDR3 is CASLPAAVGGSYNEQFF. In DNA form, the CDR3 reads TGTGCCAGTCTACCGGCGGCGGTGGGAGGGTCCTACAATGAGCAGTTCTTC.